This T cell receptor (beta chain) is drawn from a study of blood T cell repertoires in COVID-19. Study as a whole: The United States, Italy and Spain provided the acute and convalescent COVID-19 samples. The cDNA or gDNA used as material had been derived from T cells, B-cell-depleted T cells, or PBMCs.

Seattle patient enrollment occurred during active infection, with longitudinal follow-up thereafter. Some clones are missing from TCRdb's copy, which holds only in-frame ones; the method was immunoSEQ multiplex PCR. The sample contains 300,000 to 350,000 clones, approximately 90% of which appear only once. CDR1 and CDR2 (germline): LNHDA, SQIVND (reference sequence). The CDR3 covers 13 residues. V lost 8 bases, J lost 1 base, and 9 bases lay in between. This receptor was taken from a woman in her 30s with COVID-19, enrolled during active disease. The sequencing sample was made of peripheral blood. The V call is TRBV19, the J call TRBJ1-5; possibly TRBD1 for D (5 bases). CDR3 loop: CASQGMSNQPQHF. In DNA form, the CDR3 reads TGTGCCAGTCAGGGTATGAGCAATCAGCCCCAGCATTTT.